This TCR beta chain appears in the sequencing data of a study of a mutant IDH1 vaccine in newly diagnosed glioma. Study at large: Before enrollment, the patients had been treated with radiotherapy alone, temozolomide alone, or both together. Most of them had received both.

The CDR3 totals 14 residues. Germline-derived CDR1 and CDR2 are GTSNPN and SVGIG (reference sequence). V lost 2 bases, J lost 6 bases, and 14 bases lay in between. This clone turned up a few times. Its target is not known. Produced via immunoSEQ multiplex PCR; TCRdb's table is partial and in-frame only. The sample has 40,000 to 55,000 clones; roughly 90% are singletons. Time point denoted: week 11, during vaccination. In the vaccine, a single dose held 300 ug of the mutant IDH1 20-mer peptide, along with topical imiquimod. The sequencing here drew on PBMCs, taken from a glioma patient whose treatment included an IDH1 peptide vaccine. The sequence was collected from a middle-aged man with glioma. This rearrangement joins TRBV30 to TRBJ1-5; D ambiguous. The CDR3 here is CAWSPGYWGQPQHF. The CDR3 DNA reads as TGTGCCTGGAGTCCCGGTTATTGGGGTCAGCCCCAGCATTTT.